These 15 T cell receptor beta chains originate from one sample sequenced in a study of blood T cells in healthy people across ages. A second about 6 to 12 cycle PCR used barcoded and J-beta primers. TCRdb re-analysed the 5' RACE reads in MiXCR, keeping a single row per CDR3 protein. The sample shows around 850,000 distinct CDR3 sequences, about 37% of them seen only once. The material sequenced was blood. Source of these receptors: a man aged 18 to 35 in good health.

A few counts support this clonotype. The rearrangement joins TRBV7-2 to TRBJ1-5; D is undetermined. Deletions cut 1 base from V and 6 bases from J, with 13 bases between. Germline V gene lookup returns CDR1 SGHTA and CDR2 FQGNSA. The CDR3 contains 15 residues. CDR3: CASSLGLGLGQPQHF. The CDR3 DNA sequence: TGTGCCAGCAGCTTAGGTCTGGGTTTAGGTCAGCCCCAGCATTTT. Looking up the rest from reference TRBV7-2 and TRBJ1-5 gives the full variable domain: GAGVSQSPSNKVTEKGKDVELRCDPISGHTALYWYRQSLGQGLEFLIYFQGNSAPDKSGLPSDRFSAERTGGSVSTLTIQRTQQEDSAVYLCASSLGLGLGQPQHFGDGTRLSIL.

There are a few counts of this clonotype. The chain employs TRBV20-1 and TRBJ2-3; 9 bases match TRBD2. Germline CDR1 is DFQATT and CDR2 is SNEGSKA (reference sequence). The junction had 10 bases not matched to a gene; V was cut back by 3 bases and J by 6 bases. The CDR3 covers 15 residues. The CDR3 DNA reads TGCAGTGCTAGCGTCCCTAGCGGGGTAGCGGATACGCAGTATTTT. It is translated as CSASVPSGVADTQYF.

This clonotype was seen once. A read error is possible here, since a much larger clone lies one base away. This chain connects TRBV6-2 or TRBV6-3 to TRBJ2-1; D is ambiguous. CDR3 length: 12 amino acids. V was shortened by 6 bases and J by 5 bases, with 8 bases between the two germline ends. Germline V lookup: CDR1 MNHEY, CDR2 SVGEGT. In DNA, the CDR3 is TGTGCCAGCAGGTACAACGACAATGAGCAGTTCTTC. The encoded protein is CASRYNDNEQFF.

This clonotype was seen only a few times. In DNA, the CDR3 is TGTGCCATCGGGAACCCCACTACGAACACCGGGGAGCTGTTTTTT. Protein: CAIGNPTTNTGELFF. The V call is TRBV10-3, the J call TRBJ2-2; no clear D. Germline V gives CDR1 ENHRY, CDR2 SYGVKD. This CDR3 spans 15 amino acids. The V end was cut by 8 bases, the J end by 0 bases, with 13 bases between.

V and J are TRBV2 and TRBJ2-1; 8 nucleotides align to TRBD1. The CDR3 runs 13 residues. In germline, CDR1 is SNHLY, CDR2 FYNNEI. Unmatched junction bases numbered 2, after V lost 1 base and J lost 9 bases. The CDR3 coding sequence is TGTGCCAGCAGTGAAGAAACAGGGGGTGAGCAGTTCTTC. It encodes CASSEETGGEQFF. The full variable domain, in which reference TRBV2 and TRBJ2-1 provide the parts outside the CDR3, is EPEVTQTPSHQVTQMGQEVILRCVPISNHLYFYWYRQILGQKVEFLVSFYNNEISEKSEIFDDQFSVERPDGSNFTLKIRSTKLEDSAMYFCASSEETGGEQFFGPGTRLTVL.

The V call is TRBV4-1, the J call TRBJ2-5, with D hard to call. The CDR3 is 15 amino acids. Germline CDR1 and CDR2: MGHRA and YSYEKL. V lost 2 bases to trimming and J lost 2 bases, with 12 bases between them. Here the CDR3 DNA reads TGCGCCAGCAGCCAACCCCGGGCCCATCAAGAGACCCAGTACTTC. Translating it yields CASSQPRAHQETQYF.

This clonotype was seen at least ten times. J is TRBJ2-5 and V is TRBV4-1; no clear D gene. The CDR3 length is 14 residues. The germline V gene encodes CDR1 MGHRA and CDR2 YSYEKL. Trimming cost V 1 base and J 3 bases, with 9 bases left between them. The CDR3 coding sequence is TGCGCCAGCAGCCAAGGGCACGGTGAAGAGACCCAGTACTTC. This gives the protein CASSQGHGEETQYF.

This clonotype came up a few times. The chain recombines TRBV20-1 with TRBJ2-7; D is unclear. V was trimmed by 5 bases and J by 7 bases, leaving 15 bases between them. The CDR3 spans 12 residues. Looked up from germline, CDR1 is DFQATT and CDR2 is SNEGSKA (reference sequence). The CDR3 loop reads CSAPGPPTEQYF. The CDR3 DNA reads TGCAGTGCTCCTGGACCTCCTACTGAGCAGTACTTC.

The chain has TRBV20-1 and TRBJ1-4; maybe TRBD1 (6 bases). The CDR3 has 14 amino acids. Deletions cut 0 bases from V and 8 bases from J, with 13 bases between. Per the germline V gene, CDR1 is DFQATT and CDR2 is SNEGSKA (reference sequence). CDR3 residues: CSARDWAGEEKLFF. DNA for the CDR3: TGCAGTGCTAGAGATTGGGCAGGGGAAGAAAAACTGTTTTTT.

This clonotype turned up a few times. The chain carries TRBV28 and TRBJ1-5, with 7 positions matching TRBD1. V gave up 5 bases and J gave up 6 bases; unmatched junction bases: 7. The CDR3 length is 14 residues. The germline V gene encodes CDR1 MDHEN and CDR2 SYDVKM. In nucleotides, the CDR3 is TGTGCCAGCAGTCTACACAGGGGAGGTCAGCCCCAGCATTTT. This encodes CASSLHRGGQPQHF.

This chain uses TRBV20-1 with TRBJ2-1, with TRBD1 as a possible D gene (6 bases). Trimming took off 3 bases at V and 10 bases at J, with 16 bases between the two ends. CDR3 length: 13 residues. Germline-derived CDR1 and CDR2 are DFQATT and SNEGSKA (reference sequence). CDR3 in DNA: TGCAGTGCTAGGGACAGCGTTAGCGAGGAGCAGTTCTTC. As protein: CSARDSVSEEQFF.

The rearrangement uses TRBV4-3 and TRBJ2-5; perhaps TRBD1 as D (6 bases). There are 19 residues in the CDR3. V was clipped by 0 bases and J by 0 bases, with 20 bases between them. Germline V gene lookup returns CDR1 LGHNA and CDR2 YSLEER. CDR3 coding DNA: TGCGCCAGCAGCCAAGATCTTGGGCAGGGGATGGGGTACCAAGAGACCCAGTACTTC. Protein sequence: CASSQDLGQGMGYQETQYF.

This clonotype was counted between two and nine times. The genes are TRBV5-1 and TRBJ2-1, with D tentatively TRBD2 (6 bases). V was cut by 4 bases and J by 6 bases, with 23 bases left in between. The germline V gene has CDR1 SGHRS and CDR2 YFSETQ. This CDR3 comprises 17 residues. The DNA for the CDR3 is TGCGCCAGCAGCGGGATCATTACCGGGACTGCAACCAATGAGCAGTTCTTC. Its translation is CASSGIITGTATNEQFF. The full variable domain, in which reference TRBV5-1 and TRBJ2-1 provide the parts outside the CDR3, is KAGVTQTPRYLIKTRGQQVTLSCSPISGHRSVSWYQQTPGQGLQFLFEYFSETQRNKGNFPGRFSGRQFSNSRSEMNVSTLELGDSALYLCASSGIITGTATNEQFFGPGTRLTVL.

The chain employs TRBV20-1 and TRBJ2-5; 10 bases map to TRBD2. V dropped 0 bases and J dropped 11; count of bases not matched to a gene: 12. CDR1 is DFQATT and CDR2 is SNEGSKA in the germline V gene (reference sequence). The CDR3 loop spans 15 amino acids. The CDR3 nucleotides read TGCAGTGCTAGAGATGGGGGACTAGCGTCCAATGAGCAGTACTTC. The encoded protein is CSARDGGLASNEQYF.

This clonotype was detected only a few times. The chain combines TRBV9 with TRBJ2-1; D is undetermined. V dropped 0 bases and J dropped 10 bases, with 14 bases sitting between them. Germline values: CDR1 SGDLS, CDR2 YYNGEE. This CDR3 has 14 residues. CDR3 coding DNA: TGTGCCAGCAGCGTAGAGGGCAGTTCGCGCGAGCAGTTCTTC. Protein product: CASSVEGSSREQFF.